The 5 T cell receptor beta chains listed next were all sequenced from one sample in a study of blood T cell repertoires in COVID-19 (dated by TCRdb to between 2020 and 2021). Preparation of the library involved the immunoSEQ multiplex PCR assay. What TCRdb holds here is the immuneACCESS table cut down to in-frame rearrangements. Part of the clones is not present; checked against another copy, under half of the missing clones reflect an unresolved V gene, and the others are unexplained. In all, the sample holds approximately 77,000 clones, and roughly 89% of those were seen once. Roughly 2% of the sample is held by the ten biggest clonotypes. Sequenced input: peripheral blood. These receptors originate from a man aged 30 to 45 with acute or convalescent COVID-19.

A single count supports this clone. This sequence joins TRBV2 and TRBJ2-3; 7 nucleotides line up with TRBD2. This CDR3 has 17 amino acids. The V segment lost 6 bases and the J segment 2 bases; nucleotides outside the gene matches: 14. Germline CDR1 reads SNHLY; CDR2 reads FYNNEI. CDR3 sequence reads: CASRSPSGRENTDTQYF. CDR3 in DNA: TGTGCCAGCAGATCCCCTTCCGGGCGGGAGAACACAGATACGCAGTATTTT.

A few counts support this clone. The gene calls are TRBV2 and TRBJ1-2; 7 positions match TRBD1. Losses at the gene ends were 3 bases for V and 2 bases for J; bases not matched to a gene: 3. CDR3 length: 14 residues. CDR1 is SNHLY, CDR2 FYNNEI, per germline. In DNA form, the CDR3 reads TGTGCCAGCAGTGAGGACAGGAGGAACTATGGCTACACCTTC. Its protein is CASSEDRRNYGYTF. Filled out from reference TRBV2 and TRBJ1-2, the complete variable domain reads EPEVTQTPSHQVTQMGQEVILRCVPISNHLYFYWYRQILGQKVEFLVSFYNNEISEKSEIFDDQFSVERPDGSNFTLKIRSTKLEDSAMYFCASSEDRRNYGYTFGSGTRLTVV.

V gene TRBV30 combines with J gene TRBJ1-4; TRBD1 agrees at 7 bases. Germline CDR1 and CDR2: GTSNPN and SVGIG (reference sequence). The CDR3 has 14 residues. After removal of 4 bases from V and 4 bases from J, the junction contained 6 bases not matched to a gene. In nucleotides, the CDR3 is TGTGCCTGGAAGGGGGACAGTCGTAATGAAAAACTGTTTTTT. Protein product: CAWKGDSRNEKLFF.

This clone was recorded at least ten times. The chain combines TRBV11-3 with TRBJ2-7; D ambiguous. Trimming left V 3 bases short and J 0 bases short, with 3 bases between. CDR1 and CDR2 from the germline V gene are SGHNT and YENEEA. The CDR3 contains 12 residues. As DNA, the CDR3 is TGTGCCAGCAGCTTCGGCTCCTACGAGCAGTACTTC. Its translation: CASSFGSYEQYF.

This clone was picked up one time. This rearrangement joins TRBV28 to TRBJ1-3; 9 bases are a match to TRBD1. The CDR3 is made up of 16 amino acids. The germline CDR1 and CDR2 sequences are MDHEN and SYDVKM. V gave up 6 bases and J gave up 3 bases; unmatched junction bases: 9. Here the CDR3 reads CASSEPDRGFGNTIYF. DNA of the CDR3: TGTGCCAGCAGCGAACCGGACAGGGGATTTGGAAACACCATATATTTT.